This TCR beta chain comes out of a study of naive and memory T cell subsets. In regard to this clonotype: The antigen is unknown.

Study results and caveats: Over 85% of naive TCR sequences appeared only once, unlike memory subsets. From naive to CM, EM and EMRA, diversity decreased and Gini increased. Naive repertoires, especially CD8, held a few larger clonotypes, possibly memory cells re-expressing CD45RA. The power law exponent of TCR abundance differed between naive and memory cells.

Both TRBC1 and TRBC2 were covered by a beta constant-region primer of two equimolar oligonucleotides. Nested alpha and beta constant-region primers with the SP2 primer drove four PCR rounds on ligated cDNA. TCRdb used MiXCR to reprocess the UMI-ligation and nested PCR reads, holding one entry per CDR3 protein. The sample has around 160,000 distinct CDR3 sequences, over 20% seen once. This clonotype was sampled from a human donor in good health. Material: naive CD4+ T cells from blood.

The CDR3 bases are TGCAGTGCTCCCGGACTAGGTACTACCTACGAGCAGTACTTC. Its protein is CSAPGLGTTYEQYF. The chain couples TRBV20-1 to TRBJ2-7, with 7 bases identical to TRBD2. CDR3 length equals 14 residues. The V and J ends lost 5 bases and 2 bases, in that order; junction bases with no gene match: 9. Germline V gene lookup returns CDR1 DFQATT and CDR2 SNEGSKA (reference sequence).